The rows below give T cell receptor beta chains drawn from one sample of a study of blood T cells in healthy people across ages. In TCRdb, the 5' RACE reads were re-called with MiXCR into one record per CDR3 protein. The table shows more than 500,000 distinct CDR3 sequences, with 25% to 30% occurring only once. Sequencing was carried out using blood. These receptors were collected from a woman between 70 and 85 years old in good health. Both conserved end residues are part of each CDR3. A D gene is named only where the DNA matches it firmly. Size values are once, few and many counts, or a class for expanded clones, and some rows have none.

>-|TRBV7-2|TRBJ1-2|-
CASSLYTGNRGYTF
TGTGCCAGCAGCCTCTACACAGGGAATCGTGGCTACACCTTC
>TRBD1|TRBV7-2|TRBJ1-2|-
CASSLEGAQGTYGYTF
TGTGCCAGCAGCTTAGAAGGGGCACAGGGGACCTATGGCTACACCTTC
>TRBD2|TRBV20-1|TRBJ2-7|few
CSAGAGGVYEQYF
TGCAGTGCTGGAGCGGGGGGAGTCTACGAGCAGTACTTC
>TRBD2|TRBV3-1|TRBJ2-3|-
CASSQPSGGYTQYF
TGTGCCAGCAGCCAACCTAGCGGGGGATATACGCAGTATTTT
>TRBD1|TRBV4-3|TRBJ1-1|-
CASSLRDRGLGTEAFF
TGCGCCAGCAGCTTACGGGACAGGGGGTTAGGCACTGAAGCTTTCTTT
>-|TRBV11-3|TRBJ2-1|-
CASSLVNGLGVYNEQFF
TGTGCCAGCAGCTTAGTAAATGGGCTAGGGGTCTACAATGAGCAGTTCTTC
>-|TRBV20-1|TRBJ1-2|-
CSASPTANLNYGYTF
TGCAGTGCTAGCCCGACAGCCAATCTAAACTATGGCTACACCTTC
>-|TRBV7-2|TRBJ1-2|-
CASSLGGNGYGYTF
TGTGCCAGCAGCTTAGGGGGGAATGGCTATGGCTACACCTTC
>-|TRBV19|TRBJ1-6|-
CASSPLRGLPLHF
TGTGCCAGTAGTCCCCTCAGGGGTTTACCCCTCCACTTT
>TRBD1|TRBV6-5|TRBJ2-7|few
CASSYDSSGQGAYEQYF
TGTGCCAGCAGTTACGATTCTAGCGGACAGGGGGCCTACGAGCAGTACTTC
>TRBD2|TRBV20-1|TRBJ2-3|once
CSGTSGRGTDTQYF
TGCAGTGGGACTAGCGGGAGGGGCACAGATACGCAGTATTTT